The clone carrying this T cell receptor beta chain has a single count. Its antigen is not known. Primers included in the PCR were 60 Vbeta and 13 Jbeta primers. Sequenced by immunoSEQ multiplex PCR; TCRdb stores in-frame clones only, minus some. This table holds tens of thousands of clones, approximately 89% found once. These data are taken from a study of cytomegalovirus exposure and HLA in healthy donors. General observations from the study: A later analysis by the authors found several of the most significant clusters apparently linked to common viral pathogens. Per published accounts, TCR beta sequences correctly predicted the HLA-A and HLA-B alleles of most subjects.

This CDR3 spans 16 amino acids. Germline V gene sequence: CDR1 MNHEY, CDR2 SVGAGI. The V gene end was trimmed by 0 bases and the J gene end by 5 bases; junction bases not matched to a gene: 7. This receptor was obtained from a man under 40 in good health and CMV-seropositive. This sequence joins TRBV6-5 and TRBJ2-7; 10 bases align to TRBD2. The sample was PBMCs. CDR3 sequence reads: CASSYSWASGSHEQYF. As DNA, the CDR3 is TGTGCCAGCAGTTACTCCTGGGCTAGCGGGAGTCACGAGCAGTACTTC.